The rows below give T cell receptor beta chains drawn from one sample of a study of molecular identifiers for immune sequencing clone quantification. Each CDR3 protein gets one entry after TCRdb re-called the PCR reads with MiXCR. The repertoire includes about half a million distinct CDR3 sequences, 20% to 25% of them detected once, and 0.7% to 1% sits in the top ten. Sequenced input: naive CD8+ T cells from blood, with Jurkat cell RNA spiked in. All receptors derive from a human donor in good health. Some libraries in this study had Jurkat cell RNA spiked in. CDR3s include the opening cysteine and the closing phenylalanine or tryptophan. Each record gives: clone size, V gene, J gene, D gene, CDR3 protein, CDR3 DNA. D genes are given only for firm matches. Where a row states a size, it is once, few, many or the class of an expanded clone; other rows omit it.

many	TRBV5-1	TRBJ2-5	.	CASSLDWQADGTQYF	TGCGCCAGCAGCTTGGACTGGCAGGCGGACGGGACCCAGTACTTC
few	TRBV19	TRBJ1-5	.	CASRTGTIQPQHF	TGTGCCAGTAGGACCGGGACCATCCAGCCCCAGCATTTT
few	TRBV5-3	TRBJ2-1	.	CASIPPGHSYNEQFF	TGTGCCAGCATCCCGCCGGGACATAGCTACAATGAGCAGTTCTTC
.	TRBV2	TRBJ1-1	.	CASGRGVTEAFF	TGTGCCAGCGGTCGAGGGGTCACTGAAGCTTTCTTT
few	TRBV6-2/TRBV6-3	TRBJ2-7	TRBD1	CASRLTGFYEQYF	TGTGCCAGCAGATTGACAGGGTTTTACGAGCAGTACTTC
few	TRBV18	TRBJ2-7	.	CASSPPNNSDEQYF	TGTGCCAGCTCACCACCTAATAACTCGGACGAGCAGTACTTC
many	TRBV10-3	TRBJ2-7	.	CAISESPDSYNYEQYF	TGTGCCATCAGTGAGTCTCCGGACAGCTACAACTACGAGCAGTACTTC
few	TRBV28	TRBJ2-1	.	CASSLVAVDNEQFF	TGTGCCAGCAGTTTGGTAGCGGTTGACAATGAGCAGTTCTTC
few	TRBV6-2/TRBV6-3	TRBJ2-7	TRBD2	CASTGLAGGYEQYF	TGTGCCAGCACCGGACTAGCGGGAGGTTACGAGCAGTACTTC
many	TRBV6-6	TRBJ1-5	TRBD1	CASRQGFSNQPQHF	TGTGCCAGCAGACAGGGGTTTAGTAATCAGCCCCAGCATTTT
few	TRBV18	TRBJ2-7	TRBD1	CASSPTGGAGVEQYF	TGTGCCAGCTCCCCGACAGGGGGCGCGGGAGTCGAGCAGTACTTC
many	TRBV6-2/TRBV6-3	TRBJ1-2	.	CASSYGAGAAPGYTF	TGTGCCAGCAGTTACGGGGCAGGGGCCGCCCCAGGCTACACCTTC
many	TRBV11-2	TRBJ2-1	.	CASSLEWGPTYNEQFF	TGTGCCAGCAGCTTAGAATGGGGCCCGACCTACAATGAGCAGTTCTTC
few	TRBV7-9	TRBJ2-3	.	CASSPAGVDTQYF	TGTGCCAGCAGCCCGGCCGGGGTTGATACGCAGTATTTT
few	TRBV18	TRBJ2-2	.	CASSPSAKNTGELFF	TGTGCCAGCTCACCTAGCGCAAAAAACACCGGGGAGCTGTTTTTT
.	TRBV30	TRBJ2-7	.	CACPKGTDPLYKQYF	TGTGCCTGCCCGAAGGGGACGGACCCCCTCTACAAGCAGTACTTC
.	TRBV29-1	TRBJ2-7	TRBD2	CSVEGRELEQYF	TGCAGCGTTGAAGGGCGGGAGCTCGAGCAGTACTTC
.	TRBV18	TRBJ2-7	TRBD1	CASSPVGQAYERYF	TGCGCCAGCTCACCGGTTGGACAGGCCTACGAGCGGTACTTC
few	TRBV4-1	TRBJ2-5	TRBD2	CASSQGRTSTLGETQYF	TGCGCCAGCAGCCAAGGGAGGACTAGCACCCTAGGAGAGACCCAGTACTTC
few	TRBV7-9	TRBJ1-4	.	CATPLGEKLFF	TGTGCCACTCCCCTCGGGGAAAAACTGTTTTTT
.	TRBV12-3/TRBV12-4	TRBJ2-3	.	CAGSLEAKYTDTQYF	TGTGCCGGCAGTTTAGAAGCCAAATACACAGATACGCAGTATTTT
few	TRBV5-1	TRBJ2-5	TRBD1	CASSITGGSHLTPETQYF	TGCGCCAGCAGCATCACAGGGGGATCACACTTGACACCAGAGACCCAGTACTTC
few	TRBV13	TRBJ2-5	TRBD1	CASSSPRTGGWETQYF	TGTGCCAGCAGCTCCCCTCGGACAGGGGGATGGGAGACCCAGTACTTC
.	TRBV30	TRBJ2-2	TRBD1	CAWSGWTGYTGELFF	TGTGCCTGGTCAGGATGGACAGGGTACACCGGGGAGCTGTTTTTT
many	TRBV20-1	TRBJ2-7	TRBD2	CSARRASGYEQYF	TGCAGTGCTAGACGGGCTAGCGGGTACGAGCAGTACTTC
many	TRBV6-5	TRBJ2-7	.	CASSPGGNSYEQYF	TGTGCCAGCAGTCCCGGCGGTAACTCCTACGAGCAGTACTTC
.	TRBV20-1	TRBJ2-1	TRBD1	CSASPTGPSSYNEQFF	TGCAGTGCTAGCCCGACAGGGCCGAGCTCCTACAATGAGCAGTTCTTC
.	TRBV27	TRBJ2-7	.	CASTPGGATYEQYF	TGTGCCAGCACCCCCGGGGGAGCAACCTACGAGCAGTACTTC
.	TRBV12-3/TRBV12-4	TRBJ1-6	TRBD1	CASSFGQGASYNSPLHF	TGTGCCAGCAGTTTCGGGCAGGGGGCCTCCTATAATTCACCCCTCCACTTT
.	TRBV27	TRBJ2-5	.	CASSFFGTEQETQYF	TGTGCCAGCAGTTTTTTTGGGACCGAGCAAGAGACCCAGTACTTC
many	TRBV12-3/TRBV12-4	TRBJ2-3	.	CASSFSSPDTQYF	TGTGCCAGCAGTTTCAGCAGTCCAGATACGCAGTATTTT
few	TRBV27	TRBJ1-6	.	CASSFQGFNSPLHF	TGTGCCAGCAGTTTCCAGGGGTTCAATTCACCCCTCCACTTT
.	TRBV9	TRBJ1-6	TRBD1	CASSDGTGDHLPNSPLHF	TGTGCCAGCAGCGACGGGACAGGGGATCACCTCCCTAATTCACCCCTCCACTTT
.	TRBV27	TRBJ2-7	.	CASSHAITGTYEQYF	TGTGCCAGCAGCCACGCAATCACAGGTACCTACGAGCAGTACTTC
many	TRBV29-1	TRBJ2-4	.	CSPSPDRRIAKNIQYF	TGCAGCCCTTCCCCCGACAGGAGAATAGCCAAAAACATTCAGTACTTC
few	TRBV30	TRBJ1-1	TRBD1	CAWRLQGAFSEAFF	TGTGCCTGGAGATTACAGGGGGCTTTCTCTGAAGCTTTCTTT
few	TRBV11-2	TRBJ2-7	.	CASGLGPNYEQYF	TGTGCCAGCGGCTTAGGGCCGAACTACGAGCAGTACTTC